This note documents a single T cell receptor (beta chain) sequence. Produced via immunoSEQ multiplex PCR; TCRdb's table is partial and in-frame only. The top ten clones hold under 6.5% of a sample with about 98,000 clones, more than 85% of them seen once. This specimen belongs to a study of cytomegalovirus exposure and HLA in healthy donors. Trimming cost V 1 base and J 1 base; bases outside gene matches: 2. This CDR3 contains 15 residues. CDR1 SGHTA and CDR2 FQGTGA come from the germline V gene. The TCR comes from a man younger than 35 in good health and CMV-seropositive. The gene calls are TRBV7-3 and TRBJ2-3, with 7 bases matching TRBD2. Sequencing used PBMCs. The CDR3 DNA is TGTGCCAGCAGCTTAATGGGGGGGGGCACAGATACGCAGTATTTT. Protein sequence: CASSLMGGGTDTQYF.